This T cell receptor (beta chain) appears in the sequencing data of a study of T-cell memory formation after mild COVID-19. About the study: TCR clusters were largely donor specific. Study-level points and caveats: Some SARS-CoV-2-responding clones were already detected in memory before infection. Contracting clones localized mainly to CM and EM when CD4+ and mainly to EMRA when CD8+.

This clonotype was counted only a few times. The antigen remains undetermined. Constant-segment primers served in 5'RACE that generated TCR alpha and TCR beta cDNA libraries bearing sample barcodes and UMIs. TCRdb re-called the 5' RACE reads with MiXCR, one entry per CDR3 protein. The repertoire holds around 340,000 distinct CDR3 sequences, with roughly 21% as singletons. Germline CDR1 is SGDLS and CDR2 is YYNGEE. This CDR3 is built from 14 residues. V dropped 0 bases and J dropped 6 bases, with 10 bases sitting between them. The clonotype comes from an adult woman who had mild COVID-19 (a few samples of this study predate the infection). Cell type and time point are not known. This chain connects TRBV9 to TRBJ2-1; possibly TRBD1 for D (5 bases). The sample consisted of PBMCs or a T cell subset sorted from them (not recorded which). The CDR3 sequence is CASSVGSGPNEQFF. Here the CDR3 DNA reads TGTGCCAGCAGCGTAGGCTCAGGGCCCAATGAGCAGTTCTTC.